Presented here are 12 T cell receptor beta chains from one specimen sequenced in a study of T cell changes during pregnancy in multiple sclerosis. Assay used: immunoSEQ multiplex PCR; TCRdb lists only in-frame clones, some missing. The sample lists some 41,000 clones; about 91% were seen once. The sequencing here drew on CD4+ T cells from peripheral blood mononuclear cells, taken in the third trimester of pregnancy. These TCRs come from a female donor in good health, enrolled as a control in a pregnancy study.

The V gene is TRBV28, the J gene TRBJ1-3, with D possibly TRBD1 on 5 matching bases. The V and J ends lost 3 bases and 2 bases respectively, with 8 bases between them. CDR3 length: 14 amino acids. Germline V lookup: CDR1 MDHEN, CDR2 SYDVKM. CDR3 nucleotide sequence: TGTGCCAGCAGTTTTTGGGGGGCTGGAAACACCATATATTTT. Protein product: CASSFWGAGNTIYF.

The table lists this clone with a count of one. The rearrangement joins TRBV28 to TRBJ2-2, with D tentatively TRBD1 (5 bases). CDR1 is MDHEN, CDR2 SYDVKM, per germline. V gave up 5 bases and J gave up 4 bases, with 14 bases separating them. The CDR3 consists of 15 residues. CDR3 protein: CASSTGSSPTGELFF. CDR3 nucleotides: TGTGCCAGCAGTACAGGTAGCTCACCCACCGGGGAGCTGTTTTTT.

This CDR3 reads CASRDSYYGYTF. The CDR3 bases are TGTGCCAGCCGGGACAGCTACTATGGCTACACCTTC. The genes are TRBV10-3 and TRBJ1-2; TRBD1 agrees at 7 bases. Germline CDR1 and CDR2: ENHRY and SYGVKD. This CDR3 spans 12 amino acids. Unmatched junction bases numbered 5, after V lost 10 bases and J lost 3 bases.

The chain links TRBV7-2 to TRBJ2-7; 14 nucleotides align to TRBD2. The CDR3 sequence is 17 residues long. The V and J ends lost 1 base and 2 bases, in that order; junction bases with no gene match: 4. Germline assignment: CDR1 SGHTA and CDR2 FQGNSA. Here the CDR3 reads CASSLVGLAGGAYEQYF. The CDR3 DNA is TGTGCCAGCAGCTTAGTCGGACTAGCGGGAGGCGCCTACGAGCAGTACTTC.

In this sample, this clone turned up once. The rearrangement joins TRBV5-6 to TRBJ2-7, with 7 bases fitting TRBD2. Germline CDR1 is SGHDT and CDR2 is YYEEEE. The CDR3 totals 15 residues. J was trimmed by 3 bases and V by 3 bases; bases with no gene match: 9. The CDR3 DNA sequence: TGTGCCAGCAGCTCAGGACTAGTTTATCTCTACGAGCAGTACTTC. Translating it yields CASSSGLVYLYEQYF.

This clone appeared a single time. This rearrangement joins TRBV27 to TRBJ2-7; D may be TRBD1 (7 bases). Germline lookup yields CDR1 MNHEY and CDR2 SMNVEV (reference sequence). CDR3 length equals 13 residues. The V end was cut by 7 bases, the J end by 2 bases, with 12 bases between. The CDR3 sequence: CASTPGGTYEQYF. Written as DNA, the CDR3 is TGTGCCAGCACCCCAGGGGGGACCTACGAGCAGTACTTC.

This chain joins TRBV2 and TRBJ2-1, with a possible D match to TRBD2 (6 bases). The CDR3 consists of 14 residues. Germline lookup yields CDR1 SNHLY and CDR2 FYNNEI. V dropped 5 bases and J dropped 9 bases, with 17 bases sitting between them. CDR3 nucleotide sequence: TGTGCCAGCAGTCCAACACTAGCTCGTAGTGAGCAGTTCTTC. Amino acids: CASSPTLARSEQFF.

This rearrangement joins TRBV7-9 to TRBJ2-7; D is perhaps TRBD1 (5 bases). CDR1 and CDR2 from the germline V gene are SEHNR and FQNEAQ (reference sequence). CDR3 size: 13 residues. Trimming removed 1 base from V and 6 bases from J, with 10 bases in between. The CDR3 sequence is CASSLEGAGEQYF. As DNA, the CDR3 is TGTGCCAGCAGCTTAGAAGGGGCTGGCGAGCAGTACTTC.

The V gene is TRBV5-1, the J gene TRBJ2-7, with 12 bases lining up with TRBD1. CDR3 size: 15 residues. Per germline, CDR1 SGHRS and CDR2 YFSETQ. V shed 0 bases, J shed 7 bases, and the junction held 5 bases outside the gene matches. The CDR3 DNA sequence: TGCGCCAGCAGCTTGGAGGGACAGGGGGCTTGGGAGCAGTACTTC. Translation gives CASSLEGQGAWEQYF.

The V and J genes are TRBV10-2 and TRBJ2-3; 9 bases match TRBD2. V lost 6 bases, J lost 5 bases, and 6 bases stayed unmatched. This CDR3 contains 14 residues. Germline V CDR1 and CDR2: WSHSY, SAAADI. The CDR3 loop reads CASRASGAQDTQYF. For the CDR3, the DNA is TGCGCCAGCAGAGCTAGCGGGGCCCAAGATACGCAGTATTTT.

The V gene is TRBV15, the J gene TRBJ1-2; perhaps TRBD1 as D (6 bases). The germline V gene has CDR1 LNHNV and CDR2 YYDKDF (reference sequence). The germline V and J ends were trimmed by 5 bases and 4 bases, with 11 bases remaining between them. The CDR3 has 13 amino acids. CDR3 sequence reads: CATSEGHLYGYTF. CDR3 sequence (DNA): TGTGCCACCAGCGAGGGACACCTCTATGGCTACACCTTC.

The chain combines TRBV5-1 with TRBJ2-7; D possibly corresponds to TRBD1 (6 bases). Germline assignment: CDR1 SGHRS and CDR2 YFSETQ. The V end lost 0 bases, the J end lost 0 bases, and 10 bases lay between the germline ends. CDR3 length: 15 residues. CDR3 DNA: TGCGCCAGCAGCTTGGCCACAGGGAGCTCCTACGAGCAGTACTTC. Translation: CASSLATGSSYEQYF.